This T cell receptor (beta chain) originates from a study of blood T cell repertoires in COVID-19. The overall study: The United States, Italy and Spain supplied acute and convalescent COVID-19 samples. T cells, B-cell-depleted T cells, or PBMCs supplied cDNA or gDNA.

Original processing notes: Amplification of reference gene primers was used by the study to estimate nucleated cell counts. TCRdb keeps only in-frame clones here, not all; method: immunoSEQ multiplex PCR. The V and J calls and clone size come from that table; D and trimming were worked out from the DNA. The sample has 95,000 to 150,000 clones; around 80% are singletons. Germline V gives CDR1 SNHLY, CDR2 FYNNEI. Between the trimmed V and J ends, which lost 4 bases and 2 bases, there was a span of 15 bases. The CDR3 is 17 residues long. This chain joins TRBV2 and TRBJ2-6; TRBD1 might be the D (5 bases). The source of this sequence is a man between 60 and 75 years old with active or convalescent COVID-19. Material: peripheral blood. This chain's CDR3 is CASSVAPGFTGANVLTF. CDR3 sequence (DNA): TGTGCCAGCAGTGTCGCGCCAGGGTTTACTGGGGCCAACGTCCTGACTTTC.